This record concerns one T cell receptor (beta chain) sequence. Its matching antigen is unknown. This specimen belongs to a study of brain metastases from non-small cell lung cancer. Study-wide findings and caveats: T-cell infiltration was lower in brain metastases than primaries (P < 0.001). Paired brain metastases and primary tumors largely shared TCR repertoires.

Sequenced by immunoSEQ multiplex PCR; TCRdb stores in-frame clones only, minus some. The data hold approximately 1,200 clones, with roughly 85% observed a single time. Sequences were obtained from tissue from a brain metastasis. This TCR derives from a donor over 35 with non-small cell lung cancer.

CDR3 DNA: TGTGCCAGCAGTCTAGCACCGCGGAATCCCCAGTACTTC. Translation gives CASSLAPRNPQYF. The chain uses TRBV2 and TRBJ2-5; D is possibly TRBD2 (5 bases). The germline V gene encodes CDR1 SNHLY and CDR2 FYNNEI. V was pared by 5 bases and J by 9 bases, with 16 bases between. The CDR3 has 13 amino acids.